This T cell receptor beta chain was sequenced in a study of T-cell memory formation after mild COVID-19. Study as a whole: TCR clusters were mostly confined to one donor each.

General study points: Day 15 to 85 contracting clones showed balanced CD4/CD8; later expanders leaned CD4+.

The authors produced TCR alpha and TCR beta cDNA libraries with sample barcodes and UMIs by 5'RACE using constant-segment primers. TCRdb redid the calling of the 5' RACE reads with MiXCR, one entry per CDR3 protein. The table lists 350,000 to 550,000 distinct CDR3 sequences, roughly 18% of them singletons, with 20% to 25% in the top ten. With respect to this clonotype: Its antigen remains unidentified.

Trimming removed 3 bases at V and 7 bases at J, with 13 bases between. The CDR3 extends over 14 amino acids. This TCR came from a man younger than 35 who had mild COVID-19 (a few samples of this study predate the infection). Cell type and time point are not known. Sequenced input: PBMCs or a T cell subset sorted from them (not recorded which). The rearrangement links TRBV12-3 or TRBV12-4 to TRBJ2-1; D may correspond to TRBD1 or TRBD2 (6 bases each). This chain's CDR3 is CASSFWGGTNEQFF. The CDR3 DNA reads as TGTGCCAGCAGTTTTTGGGGCGGGACAAATGAGCAGTTCTTC.